The rows below give T cell receptor beta chains drawn from one sample of a study of cytomegalovirus exposure and HLA in healthy donors. Data came from immunoSEQ multiplex PCR; TCRdb stores just in-frame clones and leaves some out. Among about 140,000 clones listed, approximately 8.9% were seen once. The sequenced sample was PBMCs. The origin of the receptors is a woman in her forties in good health and CMV-seropositive. Both conserved end residues are part of each CDR3. A D gene is named only where the DNA matches it firmly. A clone size is listed for some rows: how often the clone was seen (once, few, many), or a class if it is expanded.

J gene: TRBJ1-1
V gene: TRBV6-1
D gene: .
clone size: few
CDR3 protein: CASLRVGTEAFF
CDR3 DNA: TGTGCCAGCCTCAGGGTGGGGACTGAAGCTTTCTTT

J gene: TRBJ2-3
V gene: TRBV29-1
D gene: TRBD1
clone size: .
CDR3 protein: CSVRDSKYTDTQYF
CDR3 DNA: TGCAGCGTTAGGGACAGCAAATACACAGATACGCAGTATTTT

J gene: TRBJ1-2
V gene: TRBV6-6
D gene: .
clone size: .
CDR3 protein: CASSYTTGSYGYTF
CDR3 DNA: TGTGCCAGCAGTTACACCACGGGATCCTATGGCTACACCTTC

J gene: TRBJ2-3
V gene: TRBV5-1
D gene: .
clone size: few
CDR3 protein: CASSLGPGSTDTQYF
CDR3 DNA: TGCGCCAGCAGCTTGGGTCCAGGTTCCACAGATACGCAGTATTTT

J gene: TRBJ2-5
V gene: TRBV10-3
D gene: .
clone size: few
CDR3 protein: CAIRQGETQYF
CDR3 DNA: TGTGCCATCAGACAGGGAGAGACCCAGTACTTC

J gene: TRBJ2-1
V gene: TRBV27
D gene: .
clone size: few
CDR3 protein: CASRLHRGLYNEQFF
CDR3 DNA: TGTGCCAGCCGTCTCCACCGGGGTCTTTACAATGAGCAGTTCTTC

J gene: TRBJ1-2
V gene: TRBV7-9
D gene: TRBD1
clone size: .
CDR3 protein: CASSPRTGGYGYTF
CDR3 DNA: TGTGCCAGCAGCCCGCGGACAGGGGGGTATGGCTACACCTTC

J gene: TRBJ2-5
V gene: TRBV5-1
D gene: TRBD1
clone size: .
CDR3 protein: CASSLAGTEETQYF
CDR3 DNA: TGCGCCAGCAGCTTGGCAGGGACAGAGGAGACCCAGTACTTC

J gene: TRBJ2-7
V gene: TRBV5-1
D gene: TRBD1
clone size: .
CDR3 protein: CASSIHQGEWNEQYF
CDR3 DNA: TGCGCCAGCAGCATCCATCAGGGGGAATGGAACGAGCAGTACTTC

J gene: TRBJ2-7
V gene: TRBV29-1
D gene: .
clone size: few
CDR3 protein: CSAGGGAYEQYF
CDR3 DNA: TGCAGCGCAGGAGGAGGGGCCTACGAGCAGTACTTC

J gene: TRBJ2-1
V gene: TRBV5-1
D gene: TRBD2
clone size: few
CDR3 protein: CASSQTSGGTTDNEQFF
CDR3 DNA: TGCGCCAGCAGCCAGACTAGCGGGGGGACAACGGACAATGAGCAGTTCTTC

J gene: TRBJ2-3
V gene: TRBV19
D gene: TRBD2
clone size: .
CDR3 protein: CASSTWGGKTDTQYF
CDR3 DNA: TGTGCCAGTAGTACCTGGGGGGGAAAAACAGATACGCAGTATTTT

J gene: TRBJ1-4
V gene: TRBV7-2
D gene: .
clone size: .
CDR3 protein: CASSPRGLQGTVEKLFF
CDR3 DNA: TGTGCCAGCAGCCCACGCGGCCTGCAGGGTACGGTGGAAAAACTGTTTTTT

J gene: TRBJ2-3
V gene: TRBV7-2
D gene: TRBD2
clone size: few
CDR3 protein: CASPPRGGDTDTQYF
CDR3 DNA: TGTGCCAGCCCCCCCCGGGGGGGGGATACAGATACGCAGTATTTT

J gene: TRBJ1-1
V gene: TRBV10-3
D gene: .
clone size: few
CDR3 protein: CAISEAGRGMNTEAFF
CDR3 DNA: TGTGCCATCAGTGAAGCAGGTCGGGGGATGAACACTGAAGCTTTCTTT

J gene: TRBJ2-2
V gene: TRBV7-9
D gene: TRBD2
clone size: few
CDR3 protein: CASSLALLAGATGELFF
CDR3 DNA: TGTGCCAGCAGCTTAGCCTTACTAGCGGGTGCCACCGGGGAGCTGTTTTTT

J gene: TRBJ1-1
V gene: TRBV19
D gene: .
clone size: many
CDR3 protein: CASRTVMNTEAFF
CDR3 DNA: TGTGCCTCTCGGACAGTCATGAACACTGAAGCTTTCTTT

J gene: TRBJ2-3
V gene: TRBV5-4
D gene: TRBD2
clone size: few
CDR3 protein: CASSLGLSGRDTQYF
CDR3 DNA: TGTGCCAGCAGCTTGGGTTTGAGCGGGAGAGATACGCAGTATTTT

J gene: TRBJ2-1
V gene: TRBV19
D gene: TRBD1
clone size: few
CDR3 protein: CASTLGTGTNNEQFF
CDR3 DNA: TGTGCCAGTACTCTCGGGACAGGGACGAACAATGAGCAGTTCTTC

J gene: TRBJ1-2
V gene: TRBV5-6
D gene: .
clone size: few
CDR3 protein: CASSYEGGYTF
CDR3 DNA: TGTGCCAGCAGCTATGAGGGTGGCTACACCTTC

J gene: TRBJ1-3
V gene: TRBV5-4
D gene: TRBD1
clone size: few
CDR3 protein: CASSDTRQGVDTIYF
CDR3 DNA: TGTGCCAGCAGCGACACCCGACAGGGGGTTGACACCATATATTTT

J gene: TRBJ2-3
V gene: TRBV4-2
D gene: .
clone size: .
CDR3 protein: CASSQTELVTTDTQYF
CDR3 DNA: TGTGCCAGCAGCCAAACTGAACTAGTCACCACAGATACGCAGTATTTT

J gene: TRBJ1-2
V gene: TRBV7-8
D gene: .
clone size: .
CDR3 protein: CASSSRGSLTF
CDR3 DNA: TGTGCCAGCAGCTCCAGAGGGAGCCTCACCTTC

J gene: TRBJ1-2
V gene: TRBV7-2
D gene: .
clone size: few
CDR3 protein: CASSLFAGKDGYTF
CDR3 DNA: TGTGCCAGCAGCTTGTTTGCAGGGAAGGATGGCTACACCTTC